Reported below is one T cell receptor beta chain. Using a J-beta primer mix together with a sample-barcoded 5' primer, a second PCR was run for about 6 to 11 cycles. TCRdb redid the calling of the 5' RACE reads with MiXCR, one entry per CDR3 protein. The table lists about 640,000 distinct CDR3 sequences, 58% of them singletons. This sample is part of a study of blood T cells in healthy people across ages. The TCR was taken from a man in his sixties in good health. The sample taken for sequencing was blood.

This chain's CDR3 is CASRVAGLFGELFF. CDR3 nucleotide sequence: TGCGCCAGCAGAGTGGCAGGGCTTTTTGGGGAGCTGTTTTTT. The chain uses TRBV5-1 and TRBJ2-2; D might be TRBD1 (5 bases). The V and J ends lost 5 bases and 8 bases respectively, with 16 bases between them. Germline V lookup: CDR1 SGHRS, CDR2 YFSETQ. The CDR3 sequence is 14 residues long.